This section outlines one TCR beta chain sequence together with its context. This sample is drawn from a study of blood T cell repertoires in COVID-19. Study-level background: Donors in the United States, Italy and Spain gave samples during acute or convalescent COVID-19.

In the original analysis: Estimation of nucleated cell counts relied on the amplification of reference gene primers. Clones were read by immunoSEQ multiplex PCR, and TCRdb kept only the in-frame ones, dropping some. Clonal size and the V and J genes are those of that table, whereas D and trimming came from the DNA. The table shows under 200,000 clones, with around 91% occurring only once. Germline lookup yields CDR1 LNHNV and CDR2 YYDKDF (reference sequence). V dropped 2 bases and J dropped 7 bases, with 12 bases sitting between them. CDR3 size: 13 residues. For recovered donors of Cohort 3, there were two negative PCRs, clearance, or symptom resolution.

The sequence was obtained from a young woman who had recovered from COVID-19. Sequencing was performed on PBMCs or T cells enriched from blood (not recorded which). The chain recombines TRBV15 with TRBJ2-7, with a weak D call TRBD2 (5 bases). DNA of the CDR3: TGTGCCACCAGCAGATCCAGGACTGCTGAGCAGTACTTC. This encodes CATSRSRTAEQYF.